The next 13 T cell receptor beta chains were all read from a single sample in a study of CD8+CD57+ T cells in acquired aplastic anemia. Genomic DNA acted as the template from which TCR beta VDJ combination and CDR3 sequence profiling were carried out. MiXCR, applied by TCRdb to the reads, yields one record per CDR3 protein. This table has 65,000 or so distinct CDR3 sequences, around 55% appearing once. The sample taken for sequencing was sorted CD4+, CD8+, or CD8+CD57+ T cells (not recorded which) from PBMCs. These receptors were collected from a human donor in good health, serving as a control.

As to this clonotype: A read error is likely, as this CDR3 ends without the conserved phenylalanine or tryptophan. This sequence joins TRBV2 and TRBJ1-3; D uncertain. Between the trimmed V and J ends, which lost 10 bases and 2 bases, there was a span of 18 bases. Germline V gene sequence: CDR1 SNHLY, CDR2 FYNNEI. CDR3 length: 15 amino acids. CDR3: CATQARGGPGNTIYS. CDR3 DNA sequence: TGTGCCACCCAAGCTCGAGGAGGGCCTGGAAACACCATATATTCT.

At least ten counts were recorded for this clonotype. The rearrangement links TRBV12-3 or TRBV12-4 to TRBJ1-5; D call uncertain. This CDR3 is 13 amino acids long. Between the trimmed V and J ends, which lost 3 bases and 6 bases, there was a span of 9 bases. The CDR3 DNA reads TGTGCCAGCAGTTTGACGCGAATTCAGCCCCAGCATTTT. Protein sequence: CASSLTRIQPQHF.

This clonotype was observed many times. V usage is TRBV3-1 and J usage is TRBJ2-2; D perhaps matches TRBD2 (6 bases). Per the germline V gene, CDR1 is LGHDT and CDR2 is YNNKEL (reference sequence). This CDR3 has 13 residues. V gave up 2 bases and J gave up 8 bases, with 9 bases separating them. The CDR3 bases are TGTGCCAGCAGCCAAACCGGGGGAGGGGAGCTGTTTTTT. Protein: CASSQTGGGELFF.

V gene TRBV7-2 combines with J gene TRBJ1-1, with D uncertain. This CDR3 region has 13 residues. CDR1 is SGHTA and CDR2 is FQGNSA in the germline V gene. V lost 5 bases, J lost 4 bases, and 11 bases lay in between. In DNA form, the CDR3 reads TGTGCCAGCAGCCTGGAGAAGCTCACTGAAGCTTTCTTT. This translates into CASSLEKLTEAFF.

This clonotype occurred many times. CDR3 in DNA: TGTGCCAGTAGTATAAGGCAGGGGAACTATGGCTACACCTTC. Protein: CASSIRQGNYGYTF. This chain connects TRBV19 to TRBJ1-2; maybe TRBD1 (6 bases). The germline V gene has CDR1 LNHDA and CDR2 SQIVND (reference sequence). V was pared by 2 bases and J by 2 bases, with 9 bases between. The CDR3 is 14 residues long.

The V and J genes are TRBV7-9 and TRBJ2-4; D is unresolved. CDR3 length: 13 residues. V shed 5 bases and J shed 0 bases, with 5 bases lying between them. Germline V gives CDR1 SEHNR, CDR2 FQNEAQ (reference sequence). The CDR3 region is CASSRLAKNIQYF. DNA for the CDR3: TGTGCCAGCAGCCGGCTAGCCAAAAACATTCAGTACTTC. The full variable domain, its missing parts supplied by reference TRBV7-9 and TRBJ2-4, is DTGVSQNPRHKITKRGQNVTFRCDPISEHNRLYWYRQTLGQGPEFLTYFQNEAQLEKSRLLSDRFSAERPKGSFSTLEIQRTEQGDSAMYLCASSRLAKNIQYFGAGTRLSVL.

This clonotype was counted at least ten times. V gene TRBV7-2 combines with J gene TRBJ1-2; possible D gene TRBD1, 5 bases. The length of the CDR3 is 17 residues. The V end lost 5 bases, the J end lost 4 bases, and 23 bases lay between the germline ends. Germline V lookup: CDR1 SGHTA, CDR2 FQGNSA. The CDR3 loop reads CASSPLGGGGWPYGYTF. CDR3 nucleotide sequence: TGTGCCAGCAGCCCACTGGGGGGGGGGGGATGGCCCTATGGCTACACCTTC.

The CDR3 DNA reads TGCAGCGCCCGGACAGGGCCCACTGAAGCTTTCTTT. It codes for CSARTGPTEAFF. The V call is TRBV29-1, the J call TRBJ1-1, with 8 bases matching TRBD1. After removal of 7 bases from V and 4 bases from J, the junction contained 5 bases not matched to a gene. CDR1 is SQVTM and CDR2 is ANQGSEA in the germline V gene. The CDR3 runs 12 residues.

As to this clonotype: The junction departs from the called germline gene at one end, perhaps through a read error. The gene calls are TRBV7-7 and TRBJ2-3, with 11 bases that match TRBD2. CDR1 SSHAT and CDR2 FNYEAQ come from the germline V gene (reference sequence). The CDR3 totals 17 residues. In DNA form, the CDR3 reads TGTGCTAGCAGCTTAGCCCCGACTAGCGGGATCGGAGATACGCAGTATTTT. This sequence encodes CASSLAPTSGIGDTQYF.

Judged by abundance, this clonotype is medium-sized. The chain recombines TRBV7-2 with TRBJ2-5; no firm D call. Germline CDR1 is SGHTA and CDR2 is FQGNSA. Trimming shortened V by 4 bases and J by 7 bases, and 10 bases separated the two germline ends. The length of the CDR3 is 12 residues. The CDR3 sequence: CASSSLAGTQYF. As DNA, the CDR3 is TGTGCCAGCAGCTCCTTGGCCGGGACCCAGTACTTC.

The V call is TRBV12-3 or TRBV12-4, the J call TRBJ1-2; a weak D match, TRBD1 (5 bases). The ends were cut back, 7 bases at V and 8 bases at J, with 20 bases in the middle. There are 14 residues in the CDR3. The CDR3 region has the DNA TGTGCCAGCAAATTTCCGGGACGATATCTCGGCTACACCTTC. It codes for CASKFPGRYLGYTF.

This chain links TRBV20-1 with TRBJ1-2; no clear D. Trimming removed 1 base at V and 8 bases at J, with 20 bases between. The germline V gene encodes CDR1 DFQATT and CDR2 SNEGSKA (reference sequence). The CDR3 consists of 15 residues. The CDR3 sequence is CSARVPAGGPGGYTF. CDR3 DNA: TGCAGTGCTAGAGTGCCAGCGGGAGGGCCGGGGGGCTACACCTTC.

Ten or more counts support this clonotype. V usage is TRBV10-3 and J usage is TRBJ1-2; possibly TRBD1 for D (5 bases). V was clipped by 2 bases and J by 0 bases, with 13 bases between them. The V gene's germline CDR1 is ENHRY and CDR2 SYGVKD. The CDR3 covers 16 residues. In nucleotides, the CDR3 is TGTGCCATCAGTGAGCACGGGCAGGGCTCTAACTATGGCTACACCTTC. Translated: CAISEHGQGSNYGYTF.